The clone carrying this T cell receptor beta chain was detected many times. Antigen specificity is unknown. These data are taken from a study of glioma-infiltrating T cells. General study results and limits: Gliomas, especially low-grade, showed above-expected tissue-blood divergence; non-neoplastic patients showed below.

The length of the CDR3 is 14 residues. Trimming removed 4 bases from V and 4 bases from J, with 13 bases in between. The germline V gene encodes CDR1 MNHEY and CDR2 SVGEGT. Using RNA template, CDR3s of TCR alpha and beta were amplified with iRepertoire arm-PCR. For one-step reverse transcription and amplification, about 85-400 ng of tissue mRNA or PBMC total RNA was used. TCRdb re-called the multiplex PCR reads through MiXCR, storing one row per CDR3 protein. Of roughly 100,000 distinct CDR3 sequences in the sample, roughly 40% were seen once. This TCR derives from a human donor with low-grade glioma or glioblastoma, undergoing nonglioma brain surgery, or in good health (not recorded which). Sequences were obtained from glioma tissue, nonneoplastic brain tissue, or PBMCs (not recorded which). The genes are TRBV6-2 or TRBV6-3 and TRBJ2-5; the D call may be TRBD1 or TRBD2 (6 bases each). The chain's CDR3 is CASSWSGARETQYF. The CDR3 DNA reads as TGTGCCAGCAGTTGGTCGGGGGCAAGAGAGACCCAGTACTTC.